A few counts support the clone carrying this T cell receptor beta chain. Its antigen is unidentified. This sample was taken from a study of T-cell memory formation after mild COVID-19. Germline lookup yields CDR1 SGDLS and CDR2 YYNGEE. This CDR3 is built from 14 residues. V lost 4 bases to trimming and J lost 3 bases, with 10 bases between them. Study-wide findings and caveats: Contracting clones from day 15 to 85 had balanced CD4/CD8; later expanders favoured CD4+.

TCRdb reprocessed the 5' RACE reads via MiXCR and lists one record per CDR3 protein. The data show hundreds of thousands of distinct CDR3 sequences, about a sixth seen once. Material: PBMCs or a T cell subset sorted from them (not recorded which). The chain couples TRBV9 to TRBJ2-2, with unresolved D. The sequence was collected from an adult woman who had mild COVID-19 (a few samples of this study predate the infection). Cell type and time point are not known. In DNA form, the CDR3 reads TGTGCCAGCAGCCCCTCCGGAGACACCGGGGAGCTGTTTTTT. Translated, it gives CASSPSGDTGELFF.